These T cell receptor beta chains were read from a single sample in a study of cytomegalovirus exposure and HLA in healthy donors. TCRdb's copy holds only in-frame clones and misses some; the assay was immunoSEQ multiplex PCR. The sample holds approximately 110,000 clones, around two thirds seen once. The sequenced sample consisted of PBMCs. The origin of the receptors is a man aged 25 to 40 in good health and CMV-seropositive. Both conserved end residues are part of each CDR3. D genes are given only for firm matches. Rows may omit the clone size; those that give it use once, few, many or a size class.

TRBV28	NA	NA	TRBJ1-5	TGTGCCAGCAGTTTACTGACAGGCCCAATGCGGCCCCAGCATTTT	CASSLLTGPMRPQHF
TRBV4-1	NA	NA	TRBJ1-1	TGCGCCAGCAGCCGGGTATGGGGGGGCACTGAAGCTTTCTTT	CASSRVWGGTEAFF
TRBV5-1	TRBD1	NA	TRBJ1-1	TGCGCCAGCAGCCCAGGGACAGGGGGAACTGAAGCTTTCTTT	CASSPGTGGTEAFF
TRBV6-1	NA	NA	TRBJ2-1	TGTGCCAGCAGTGACCCGTCGAGACAGGTCGGAGGTGAGCAGTTCTTC	CASSDPSRQVGGEQFF
TRBV5-1	NA	NA	TRBJ2-7	TGCGCCAGTCGGACAGAACCCTCCTACGAGCAGTACTTC	CASRTEPSYEQYF
TRBV18	NA	NA	TRBJ1-2	TGTGCCAGCTCACCGGAATCCGGGGGTGTTCGGCGCTACACCTTC	CASSPESGGVRRYTF
TRBV10-1	TRBD1	NA	TRBJ2-2	TGCGCCAGCAGTGGGGACAGGGGTGGCACCGGGGAGCTGTTTTTT	CASSGDRGGTGELFF
TRBV2	NA	NA	TRBJ1-1	TGTGCCAGCGGGCAGGGCTCGAACACTGAAGCTTTCTTT	CASGQGSNTEAFF
TRBV7-2	TRBD2	NA	TRBJ2-2	TGTGCCAGCAGCCCGAGCGGGGGGGCCTTGGCCGGGGAGCTGTTTTTT	CASSPSGGALAGELFF
TRBV6-1	NA	once	TRBJ1-5	TGTGCCAGCAGTGTAGGCACAGGGCTCAATCAGCCCCAGCATTTT	CASSVGTGLNQPQHF
TRBV11-3	NA	NA	TRBJ1-4	TGTGCCAGCAGCTCGACAGAGGAAAAACTGTTTTTT	CASSSTEEKLFF
TRBV7-9	NA	once	TRBJ1-1	TGTGCCAGCAGCTTAGCGGGGACATGGGTAGCTTTCTTT	CASSLAGTWVAFF
TRBV19	NA	NA	TRBJ2-5	TGTGCCAGTAGTATCGGAAATCCAGGGAGGTTAGAGACCCAGTACTTC	CASSIGNPGRLETQYF
TRBV7-9	NA	few	TRBJ1-4	TGTGCCAGCATCCCTGAGGGAGGCAAACTGTTTTTT	CASIPEGGKLFF
TRBV11-1	NA	NA	TRBJ2-6	TGTGCCAGCGGCAGGAACTCTGGGGCCAACGTCCTGACTTTC	CASGRNSGANVLTF
TRBV30	TRBD2	NA	TRBJ2-5	TGTGCCTGGAGCGCTACCGGGGGGTGGCAAGAGACCCAGTACTTC	CAWSATGGWQETQYF
TRBV15	TRBD1	few	TRBJ2-7	TGTGCCACCAGCAGAGATTTCGGCCAGGGGGCGAGGCAGTACTTC	CATSRDFGQGARQYF
TRBV4-1	TRBD1	few	TRBJ2-7	TGCGCCAGCAGCCAACCGGGACAGGGCTACGAGCAGTACTTC	CASSQPGQGYEQYF
TRBV11-3	TRBD1	NA	TRBJ2-3	TGTGCCAGCAGCAGGGGGCTTTCAGATACGCAGTATTTT	CASSRGLSDTQYF
TRBV7-9	NA	NA	TRBJ2-7	TGTGCCAGCAGCTTAGGTCTCAGGGCGATCCCAACCTACGAGCAGTACTTC	CASSLGLRAIPTYEQYF
TRBV15	NA	NA	TRBJ2-3	TGTGCCACCAGCCGCACGGACAAACTAATCACAGATACGCAGTATTTT	CATSRTDKLITDTQYF
TRBV11-2	NA	NA	TRBJ1-6	TGTGCCAGCAGCTTAGATTGGCCCGCGGGGGGGACTAATTCACCCCTCCACTTT	CASSLDWPAGGTNSPLHF
TRBV10-2	NA	NA	TRBJ1-4	TGCGCCAGCAGTGAGTCGGGAGGTCTTAATGAAAAACTGTTTTTT	CASSESGGLNEKLFF
TRBV6-6	NA	once	TRBJ2-5	TGTGCCAGCAGTTCTAGGACTATTATGACCCAGTACTTC	CASSSRTIMTQYF
TRBV11-2	NA	NA	TRBJ2-1	TGTGCCAGCAGCTTCGGGGGATCCTACAATGAGCAGTTCTTC	CASSFGGSYNEQFF
TRBV4-1	NA	few	TRBJ2-7	TGCGCCAGCAGCCAAAGGGGCTCCGAGCAGTACTTC	CASSQRGSEQYF
TRBV5-6	NA	NA	TRBJ1-1	TGTGCCAGCAGCTTGGGGGCAGGGCCGCGTGAAGCTTTCTTT	CASSLGAGPREAFF
TRBV5-6	NA	NA	TRBJ2-5	TGTGCCAGCAGCTCCCCTGGCCGGACTTTGAGAGAGACCCAGTACTTC	CASSSPGRTLRETQYF
TRBV2	NA	once	TRBJ1-2	TGTGCCAGCTTGGGAACAGGGCCTCTATCTTACACCTTC	CASLGTGPLSYTF
TRBV6-5	TRBD1	NA	TRBJ2-5	TGTGCCAGCAGTCCGGAGACAGGGGATGGCGAGACCCAGTACTTC	CASSPETGDGETQYF
TRBV5-1	NA	NA	TRBJ2-5	TGCGCCAGCAGCTTGGGGCGGGAGACCCAGTACTTC	CASSLGRETQYF
TRBV14	NA	few	TRBJ2-2	TGTGCCAGCAGCCCCAGGGTGATCACCGGGGAGCTGTTTTTT	CASSPRVITGELFF
TRBV5-1	NA	NA	TRBJ2-1	TGCGCCAGCACCCCGCCCAACAGCTTCAATGAGCAGTTCTTC	CASTPPNSFNEQFF
TRBV29-1	TRBD2	NA	TRBJ2-5	TGCAGCGGCTTGACTAGCGGGGGGGAAGAGACCCAGTACTTC	CSGLTSGGEETQYF
TRBV7-9	NA	NA	TRBJ1-2	TGTGCCAGCAGCTTAGCCGGAGGGGATGGCTACACCTTC	CASSLAGGDGYTF
TRBV5-1	TRBD1	NA	TRBJ2-3	TGCGCCAGCAGCATACGACAGGGAATGTCCACAGATACGCAGTATTTT	CASSIRQGMSTDTQYF
TRBV19	NA	NA	TRBJ2-1	TGTGCCAGTAGTCGGGGAGCCAGCCCAAATGAGCAGTTCTTC	CASSRGASPNEQFF
TRBV9	TRBD1	NA	TRBJ1-3	TGTGCCAGCAGCGTAACAGGGGAGGCTGGAAACACCATATATTTT	CASSVTGEAGNTIYF
TRBV6-6	NA	NA	TRBJ1-2	TGTGCCAGCAGTTACTCGGAGGGCTATGGCTACACCTTC	CASSYSEGYGYTF
TRBV6-5	NA	NA	TRBJ1-1	TGTGCCAGCGCGGGGGCCCGGGACACTGAAGCTTTCTTT	CASAGARDTEAFF
TRBV19	NA	NA	TRBJ1-1	TGTGCCAGTAGTACCCTCACAGAGTCCACTGAAGCTTTCTTT	CASSTLTESTEAFF
TRBV7-9	TRBD1	NA	TRBJ2-3	TGTGCCAGCAGCTTCGCGGACAGGGCAGATACGCAGTATTTT	CASSFADRADTQYF
TRBV11-1	TRBD1	few	TRBJ2-3	TGTGCCAGCAGCCCTCTCGGACAGGTCGGGGATACGCAGTATTTT	CASSPLGQVGDTQYF
TRBV18	NA	NA	TRBJ1-2	TGTGCCAGCTCCCGCTCGAAGCGGTATGGCTACACCTTC	CASSRSKRYGYTF
TRBV7-2	NA	NA	TRBJ2-3	TGTGCCAGCAGCCCAGGGGGGAGTGAAGATACGCAGTATTTT	CASSPGGSEDTQYF
TRBV7-6	TRBD1	NA	TRBJ1-2	TGTGCCAGCAGCCTGGGACAGGGTTATGGCTACACCTTC	CASSLGQGYGYTF
TRBV5-1	TRBD1	NA	TRBJ1-5	TGCGCCAGCAGCTTGACAGGGGTCGATCAGCCCCAGCATTTT	CASSLTGVDQPQHF
TRBV7-6	NA	NA	TRBJ2-3	TGTGCCAGCAGCTTAGCGGGGGGTACCGATACGCAGTATTTT	CASSLAGGTDTQYF
TRBV18	TRBD1	few	TRBJ1-4	TGTGCCAGCTCACCAGGGTGGACAGGGGACCAAAAACTGTTTTTT	CASSPGWTGDQKLFF
TRBV6-5	NA	NA	TRBJ1-2	TGTGCCAGCAGCCCCGTGATGATGAGCTATGGCTACACCTTC	CASSPVMMSYGYTF
TRBV27	TRBD1	few	TRBJ1-1	TGTGCCAGCAGTTCCCCCGGACAGGGGAGGACTGAAGCTTTCTTT	CASSSPGQGRTEAFF